This T cell receptor beta chain was recovered during a study of blood T cell repertoires in COVID-19. Study details: Samples came from the United States, Italy and Spain, spanning acute and convalescent COVID-19.

Germline V gene lookup returns CDR1 SNHLY and CDR2 FYNNEI. Germline trimming cut 7 bases from V and 2 bases from J; bases unmatched to any gene: 10. The CDR3 totals 15 residues. Produced via immunoSEQ multiplex PCR; TCRdb's table is partial and in-frame only. The table includes a few hundred thousand clones, 90% detected once. V gene TRBV2 combines with J gene TRBJ2-7; 8 bases are shared with TRBD2. Specimen: peripheral blood. This sequence was found in a woman aged 45-65 years with COVID-19, enrolled during active disease. The CDR3 protein is CASTDSAGRAYEQYF. As DNA, the CDR3 is TGTGCCAGCACCGACTCGGCCGGGAGGGCCTACGAGCAGTACTTC.